One sample yielded the 30 T cell receptor beta chains listed below, sequenced in a study of radiation and T cells in renal cell carcinoma. Some clones are missing from TCRdb's copy, which holds only in-frame ones; the method was immunoSEQ multiplex PCR. The repertoire has about 91,000 clones, over 75% of them found once; the top ten carry around 6.3%. The time point was: baseline pretreatment blood. The treatment is: 15 Gy SBRT to primary tumor, nephrectomy 4 weeks later. Sequencing was performed on blood, taken from a patient whose treatment included radiotherapy and nephrectomy. These receptors all come from a man aged 55 to 70 with renal cell carcinoma.

The chain joins TRBV6-5 to TRBJ2-7; D remains unclear. CDR1 MNHEY and CDR2 SVGAGI come from the germline V gene. With 2 bases removed from V and 12 bases from J, the gap between germline ends came to 14 bases. This CDR3 has 12 amino acids. The chain's CDR3 is CASSYINSDPYF. The CDR3 bases are TGTGCCAGCAGTTACATAAACAGTGACCCGTACTTC.

This clone was observed a single time. The chain is built from TRBV7-9 and TRBJ2-3; 10 nucleotides align to TRBD2. The CDR3 is made up of 17 amino acids. V was clipped by 2 bases and J by 0 bases; unmatched bases: 5. Germline CDR1 is SEHNR and CDR2 is FQNEAQ (reference sequence). CDR3 loop: CASSLRTSGVSTDTQYF. As DNA, the CDR3 is TGTGCCAGCAGCTTAAGGACTAGCGGAGTCAGCACAGATACGCAGTATTTT.

The chain uses TRBV7-9 and TRBJ2-1, with 7 bases that match TRBD2. Germline CDR1 and CDR2: SEHNR and FQNEAQ (reference sequence). There are 14 residues in the CDR3. V gave up 4 bases and J gave up 9 bases; unmatched junction bases: 9. The CDR3 DNA follows: TGTGCCAGCAGCTACCTTTCCGGGACTACTGAGCAGTTCTTC. As protein: CASSYLSGTTEQFF.

The rearrangement joins TRBV28 to TRBJ1-1; D gene unclear. The ends were cut back, 7 bases at V and 0 bases at J, with 9 bases in the middle. The CDR3 is made up of 13 amino acids. Germline lookup yields CDR1 MDHEN and CDR2 SYDVKM. The CDR3 nucleotides are TGTGCCAGCATCCAACAGTTGAACACTGAAGCTTTCTTT. It codes for CASIQQLNTEAFF.

This sequence joins TRBV27 and TRBJ2-7, with D hard to call. The CDR3 loop spans 11 amino acids. Germline CDR1 and CDR2: MNHEY and SMNVEV (reference sequence). V was clipped by 8 bases and J by 4 bases, with 9 bases between them. The CDR3 DNA is TGTGCCAGCGCCACCTCTTACGAGCAGTACTTC. Translation: CASATSYEQYF.

V and J are TRBV27 and TRBJ2-7, with unresolved D. V gave up 3 bases and J gave up 4 bases, with 19 bases separating them. CDR1 and CDR2 (germline): MNHEY, SMNVEV (reference sequence). The CDR3 runs 16 residues. CDR3 in amino acids: CASSFARHPGPYEQYF. CDR3 DNA: TGTGCCAGCAGTTTCGCCCGACACCCCGGACCGTACGAGCAGTACTTC.

This clone was detected once. This chain joins TRBV6-1 and TRBJ2-7, with TRBD1 matching over 8 bases. The CDR3 runs 13 residues. Germline CDR1 reads MNHNS; CDR2 reads SASEGT. The trim removed 7 bases at V and 8 bases at J, leaving 10 bases unmatched. The CDR3, as DNA: TGTGCCAGCACCCGGGACAGGCAACCCAAGCAGTACTTC. It specifies CASTRDRQPKQYF.

This chain connects TRBV27 to TRBJ1-2; 7 bases fit TRBD1. The V and J ends lost 5 bases and 8 bases, in that order; junction bases with no gene match: 14. Per the germline V gene, CDR1 is MNHEY and CDR2 is SMNVEV (reference sequence). This CDR3 is 15 amino acids long. The CDR3 sequence is CASSKDTGDPRGYTF. The DNA for the CDR3 is TGTGCCAGCAGTAAAGACACAGGGGACCCTAGGGGCTACACCTTC.

The chain combines TRBV11-2 with TRBJ1-3, with a tentative D call TRBD1 (6 bases). Germline assignment: CDR1 SGHAT and CDR2 FQNNGV. The CDR3 loop spans 16 amino acids. The V end was cut by 0 bases, the J end by 2 bases, with 11 bases between. DNA for the CDR3: TGTGCCAGCAGCTTAGATGTGGGGGCTGCTGGAAACACCATATATTTT. Translated, it gives CASSLDVGAAGNTIYF.

The CDR3 nucleotides are TGTGCCAGCAGTCTTACACCCGGGACTAGCGGGAGGGCCTACGAGCAGTACTTC. Translated, it gives CASSLTPGTSGRAYEQYF. V usage is TRBV28 and J usage is TRBJ2-7, with 16 bases identical to TRBD2. Germline trimming cut 5 bases from V and 2 bases from J; bases unmatched to any gene: 9. This CDR3 spans 18 amino acids. From germline, CDR1 is MDHEN and CDR2 SYDVKM.

The chain links TRBV5-4 to TRBJ1-6; 8 positions match TRBD1. The CDR3 is made up of 15 amino acids. The germline V gene has CDR1 SGHNT and CDR2 YYREEE (reference sequence). After removal of 0 bases from V and 9 bases from J, the junction contained 5 bases not matched to a gene. The CDR3 protein is CASSLDGQGSSPLHF. The DNA of the CDR3 is TGTGCCAGCAGCTTGGACGGACAGGGATCTTCACCCCTCCACTTT.

V and J are TRBV4-1 and TRBJ2-7, with TRBD2 matching over 10 bases. The CDR3 totals 16 residues. CDR1 is MGHRA and CDR2 is YSYEKL in the germline V gene. The junction had 18 bases not matched to a gene; V was cut back by 6 bases and J by 10 bases. In nucleotides, the CDR3 is TGCGCCAGCAGTCGAACTAGCGGGGACTCTGCTTTCGGACAGTACTTC. Protein sequence: CASSRTSGDSAFGQYF.

CDR3 residues: CASSLPVEGRTQYF. The CDR3 DNA reads TGCGCCAGCAGCTTGCCGGTAGAAGGGAGGACGCAGTATTTT. The chain links TRBV5-1 to TRBJ2-3, with a tentative D call TRBD2 (6 bases). Between the trimmed V and J ends, which lost 1 base and 9 bases, there was a span of 15 bases. CDR1 is SGHRS and CDR2 is YFSETQ in the germline V gene. The CDR3 extends over 14 amino acids.

This clone was picked up a small number of times. This chain uses TRBV5-1 with TRBJ1-1; the D gene is possibly TRBD1 (6 bases). The CDR3 is 14 residues long. Germline loops: CDR1 SGHRS, CDR2 YFSETQ. Trimming pared 4 bases from V and 1 base from J, leaving 11 bases between. CDR3 bases: TGCGCCAGCAGCACCGGGACACGGAACACTGAAGCTTTCTTT. Protein: CASSTGTRNTEAFF.

This clone was counted ten times or more. The rearrangement joins TRBV27 to TRBJ2-7, with no clear D. The CDR3 runs to 14 residues. V was clipped by 0 bases and J by 2 bases, with 8 bases between them. Germline CDR1 is MNHEY and CDR2 is SMNVEV (reference sequence). The CDR3 reads CASSLSGIPYEQYF. CDR3 nucleotides: TGTGCCAGCAGTTTATCGGGGATCCCCTACGAGCAGTACTTC.

The genes are TRBV9 and TRBJ2-7; weak D call: TRBD2 (6 bases). V was pared by 0 bases and J by 4 bases, with 14 bases between. This CDR3 has 15 amino acids. Germline V gene data show CDR1 as SGDLS and CDR2 as YYNGEE. The CDR3 loop is CASSVGLGRTYEQYF. CDR3 in DNA: TGTGCCAGCAGCGTAGGTTTAGGGAGGACGTACGAGCAGTACTTC.

The chain joins TRBV28 to TRBJ2-7, with TRBD1 identical over 8 bases. The V and J ends lost 3 bases and 6 bases, in that order; junction bases with no gene match: 13. The CDR3 runs to 16 residues. Germline V gives CDR1 MDHEN, CDR2 SYDVKM. Here the CDR3 DNA reads TGTGCCAGCAGTTTCTTTTCGGTCAGGGGGCTGGGCGAGCAGTACTTC. Translated: CASSFFSVRGLGEQYF.

Only one count was recorded for this clone. CDR3 loop: CASTRVPSGYNEQFF. As DNA, the CDR3 is TGTGCCAGCACGCGGGTGCCTAGCGGCTACAATGAGCAGTTCTTC. V and J are TRBV5-4 and TRBJ2-1, with 7 nucleotides matching TRBD2. The germline gives CDR1 SGHNT, CDR2 YYREEE (reference sequence). V shed 6 bases, J shed 3 bases, and the junction held 9 bases outside the gene matches. The CDR3 is 15 residues long.

The sample holds one count of this clone. The rearrangement links TRBV4-3 to TRBJ2-1; 8 bases are a match to TRBD1. Germline CDR1 is LGHNA and CDR2 is YSLEER. V lost 0 bases and J lost 10; bases outside the gene matches: 5. This CDR3 comprises 14 residues. CDR3 bases: TGCGCCAGCAGCCAAGAGCCAGGGGGCGCCGAGCAGTTCTTC. Translating gives CASSQEPGGAEQFF.

The chain couples TRBV2 to TRBJ2-1, with D maybe TRBD1 (6 bases). The CDR3 sequence is 12 residues long. Germline V gives CDR1 SNHLY, CDR2 FYNNEI. V was pared by 4 bases and J by 10 bases, with 11 bases between. This chain's CDR3 is CASSAHRVEQFF. As DNA, the CDR3 is TGTGCCAGCAGTGCCCACAGGGTAGAGCAGTTCTTC.

The J gene is TRBJ2-3, the V gene TRBV6-1, with 9 positions matching TRBD2. Germline-derived CDR1 and CDR2 are MNHNS and SASEGT. After removal of 7 bases from V and 2 bases from J, the junction contained 7 bases not matched to a gene. The CDR3 totals 15 residues. The CDR3 coding sequence is TGTGCCAGCACCAGAGCGGGAGGAAACACAGATACGCAGTATTTT. Encoded protein: CASTRAGGNTDTQYF.

This clone was observed a single time. This chain joins TRBV7-2 and TRBJ2-2, with D unresolved. CDR3 length: 14 amino acids. Trimming cost V 2 bases and J 2 bases, with 6 bases left between them. Germline V gene lookup returns CDR1 SGHTA and CDR2 FQGNSA. CDR3 in amino acids: CASSLWGNTGELFF. Written as DNA, the CDR3 is TGTGCCAGCAGCTTATGGGGAAACACCGGGGAGCTGTTTTTT.

The rearrangement uses TRBV19 and TRBJ1-5, with TRBD1 matching over 8 bases. The V gene end was trimmed by 5 bases and the J gene end by 4 bases; junction bases not matched to a gene: 10. CDR1 LNHDA and CDR2 SQIVND come from the germline V gene (reference sequence). The CDR3 contains 16 residues. The CDR3 DNA reads as TGTGCCAGTAGTGTTACAGGGGGGACGGGGAATCAGCCCCAGCATTTT. Translated: CASSVTGGTGNQPQHF.

CDR3 protein: CASSVGLGTEAFF. DNA for the CDR3: TGCGCCAGCAGTGTAGGCCTGGGCACTGAAGCTTTCTTT. This chain links TRBV10-1 with TRBJ1-1; D remains ambiguous. Per germline, CDR1 WNHNN and CDR2 SYGVQD (reference sequence). The V and J ends lost 4 bases and 4 bases respectively, with 10 bases between them. CDR3 length: 13 residues.

In the case of this clone: One junction end does not reproduce the germline sequence, and a read error may be involved. The genes are TRBV5-4 and TRBJ2-7, with D tentatively TRBD2 (8 bases). CDR1 and CDR2 from the germline V gene are SGHNT and YYREEE (reference sequence). CDR3 length: 15 amino acids. CDR3: CASSFTTGVSREAHF. CDR3 DNA sequence: TGTGCCAGCAGCTTTACCACAGGGGTCTCGCGGGAGGCTCACTTC.

This rearrangement joins TRBV7-2 to TRBJ2-7; TRBD1 matches at 7 bases. The CDR3 is made up of 15 amino acids. The junction had 6 bases not matched to a gene; V was cut back by 1 base and J by 3 bases. The germline V gene encodes CDR1 SGHTA and CDR2 FQGNSA. The CDR3 reads CASSLGGDRVYEQYF. DNA for the CDR3: TGTGCCAGCAGCTTAGGGGGCGACAGGGTCTACGAGCAGTACTTC.

This sequence joins TRBV19 and TRBJ2-7; TRBD1 is a possible D gene (6 bases). CDR3 size: 13 residues. V lost 5 bases, J lost 4 bases, and 12 bases lay in between. The germline V gene has CDR1 LNHDA and CDR2 SQIVND (reference sequence). As DNA, the CDR3 is TGTGCCAGTAGTTCAGCCAGGGGTTACGAGCAGTACTTC. The encoded protein is CASSSARGYEQYF.

The genes are TRBV2 and TRBJ2-7, with D unclear. Germline CDR1 SNHLY, CDR2 FYNNEI. V dropped 8 bases and J dropped 4 bases, with 12 bases sitting between them. The CDR3 loop spans 12 amino acids. The DNA for the CDR3 is TGTGCCAGCGGACCCCTCCCATACGAGCAGTACTTC. This gives the protein CASGPLPYEQYF.

This chain links TRBV19 with TRBJ2-6; D is uncertain. Looked up from germline, CDR1 is LNHDA and CDR2 is SQIVND (reference sequence). This CDR3 has 15 amino acids. V lost 6 bases and J lost 0, with 9 bases in between. CDR3 loop: CASRLGSSGANVLTF. The CDR3 coding sequence is TGTGCCAGTAGACTGGGTAGCTCTGGGGCCAACGTCCTGACTTTC.

The rearrangement links TRBV29-1 to TRBJ2-3, with unresolved D. This CDR3 spans 13 amino acids. CDR1 SQVTM and CDR2 ANQGSEA come from the germline V gene. V was pared by 4 bases and J by 7 bases, with 15 bases between. CDR3 DNA sequence: TGCAGCGTTGGGACCCTAAGATCAAATACGCAGTATTTT. It is translated as CSVGTLRSNTQYF.